The present TCR beta chain was sequenced within a study of OX40 agonist ivuxolimab in advanced cancers. The overall study: Partial responses were achieved by three patients: one hepatocellular carcinoma, two cutaneous melanoma. Study results and limitations: On average, CD8+ T cells had more expanded clones than CD4+. It was also the case that some nonresponders had low normalized T-cell clonal expansion.

The sample holds a few counts of this clone. Its antigen is not known. Peripheral blood came from all dose cohorts at three timepoints. Assay used: immunoSEQ multiplex PCR; TCRdb lists only in-frame clones, some missing. This table holds more than 60,000 clones, about 94% found once. Trimming took 1 base from V and 4 from J, leaving 8 bases between them. Per the germline V gene, CDR1 is MNHEY and CDR2 is SMNVEV (reference sequence). This CDR3 spans 14 amino acids. This specimen consisted of CD4+ or CD8+ T cells sorted from blood, obtained in a trial of the OX40 agonist ivuxolimab. This TCR came from an adult with an advanced solid tumor such as melanoma, head and neck, liver or kidney cancer. This chain uses TRBV27 with TRBJ1-5; D gene uncertain. This CDR3 reads CASSLFGGNQPQHF. CDR3 coding DNA: TGTGCCAGCAGTTTATTCGGAGGGAATCAGCCCCAGCATTTT.